What follows describes a single T cell receptor (beta chain). The data belong to a study of blood T cell repertoires in COVID-19. As for the study in general: Whether acute or convalescent, the COVID-19 samples came from the United States, Italy and Spain. From T cells, B-cell-depleted T cells, or PBMCs came the material, which was cDNA or gDNA.

Data came from immunoSEQ multiplex PCR; TCRdb stores just in-frame clones and leaves some out. Of 120,000 to 150,000 clones in the sample, about 85% were seen once. Germline V gives CDR1 KGHSH, CDR2 LQKENI. The CDR3 runs to 15 residues. The ends were cut back, 2 bases at V and 4 bases at J, with 12 bases in the middle. Material: peripheral blood. The sequence came from a woman aged 40-49 years with active or convalescent COVID-19. The chain links TRBV18 to TRBJ1-3, with D unresolved. The CDR3 bases are TGTGCCAGCTCACCAGGTCCGGGTTCGGGAAACACCATATATTTT. Translating it yields CASSPGPGSGNTIYF.